The 10 T cell receptor beta chains below all came from one sample that was sequenced in a study of cytomegalovirus exposure and HLA in healthy donors. With 60 Vbeta and 13 Jbeta primers, the PCR was carried out. Here immunoSEQ multiplex PCR was the method, and the copy in TCRdb shows in-frame clones only, minus some. The sample holds about 90,000 clones; about 72% are singletons and the top ten take 15% to 20%. Sequenced material: PBMCs. The receptors derive from a woman aged 55-70 years in good health and CMV-seropositive.

This clone turned up a few times. J is TRBJ1-5 and V is TRBV6-6; D not resolved. Trimming pared 6 bases from V and 4 bases from J, leaving 7 bases between. Germline lookup yields CDR1 MNHNY and CDR2 SVGAGI (reference sequence). The CDR3 has 12 residues. For the CDR3, the DNA is TGTGCCAGCAGCCGTAAAAATCAGCCCCAGCATTTT. Its translation: CASSRKNQPQHF.

The chain links TRBV19 to TRBJ1-5; 7 nucleotides match TRBD1. Germline assignment: CDR1 LNHDA and CDR2 SQIVND (reference sequence). The ends lost 7 bases at V and 2 bases at J; junction bases unmatched: 17. This CDR3 spans 18 amino acids. The CDR3 DNA sequence: TGTGCCAGTACTCGTGGGACAGCCCTTCTTATTGGCAATCAGCCCCAGCATTTT. This translates into CASTRGTALLIGNQPQHF.

The V and J genes are TRBV6-6 and TRBJ1-1; D gene unclear. The V and J ends lost 6 bases and 5 bases respectively, with 10 bases between them. The length of the CDR3 is 12 residues. Germline CDR1 is MNHNY and CDR2 is SVGAGI (reference sequence). The CDR3 DNA reads as TGTGCCAGCAGCCCCTGGAGGACTGAAGCTTTCTTT. Amino acid sequence: CASSPWRTEAFF.

The genes are TRBV4-2 and TRBJ1-1; maybe TRBD1 (6 bases). The V end lost 2 bases, the J end lost 6 bases, and 10 bases lay between the germline ends. In germline, CDR1 is LGHNA, CDR2 YNFKEQ. This CDR3 comprises 13 residues. CDR3 loop: CASSQTGIPEAFF. For the CDR3, the DNA is TGTGCCAGCAGCCAAACAGGGATCCCTGAAGCTTTCTTT.

The chain has TRBV5-4 and TRBJ2-6; D may be TRBD2 (5 bases). CDR3 size: 16 residues. Looked up from germline, CDR1 is SGHNT and CDR2 is YYREEE (reference sequence). The V end was cut by 4 bases, the J end by 0 bases, with 11 bases between. The CDR3 region is CASSPGRDSGANVLTF. The CDR3 bases are TGTGCCAGCAGCCCCGGACGGGACTCTGGGGCCAACGTCCTGACTTTC. Using reference TRBV5-4 and TRBJ2-6 for the parts outside the CDR3, the full variable domain is ETGVTQSPTHLIKTRGQQVTLRCSSQSGHNTVSWYQQALGQGPQFIFQYYREEENGRGNFPPRFSGLQFPNYSSELNVNALELDDSALYLCASSPGRDSGANVLTFGAGSRLTVL.

This clone has more than one count but fewer than ten. The CDR3 reads CASSQDLQVNTEAFF. The DNA for the CDR3 is TGTGCCAGCAGCCAAGATTTACAAGTGAACACTGAAGCTTTCTTT. V usage is TRBV4-2 and J usage is TRBJ1-1, with D unclear. V lost 0 bases, J lost 0 bases, and 8 bases lay in between. Germline CDR1 is LGHNA and CDR2 is YNFKEQ. The CDR3 consists of 15 residues.

The rearrangement links TRBV5-1 to TRBJ2-3; 11 positions agree with TRBD2. The CDR3 runs to 16 residues. CDR1 is SGHRS and CDR2 is YFSETQ in the germline V gene. V was pared by 4 bases and J by 2 bases, with 6 bases of the junction left unmatched. The CDR3 nucleotides are TGCGCCAGCAGCCCCGGGACTAGCGGAGACACAGATACGCAGTATTTT. It codes for CASSPGTSGDTDTQYF.

CDR3 in amino acids: CASTLSGRADYEQYF. CDR3 DNA sequence: TGTGCCAGTACTCTTAGCGGGAGGGCCGACTACGAGCAGTACTTC. The chain couples TRBV19 to TRBJ2-7; TRBD2 aligns across 11 bases. The CDR3 is 15 amino acids. Germline V gene data show CDR1 as LNHDA and CDR2 as SQIVND (reference sequence). V lost 7 bases to trimming and J lost 3 bases; unmatched junction nucleotides: 8.

This rearrangement joins TRBV5-6 to TRBJ2-2; 11 bases align to TRBD1. The CDR3 is made up of 15 amino acids. The germline V gene encodes CDR1 SGHDT and CDR2 YYEEEE. V dropped 2 bases and J dropped 4; count of bases not matched to a gene: 1. This CDR3 reads CASSLGTGGTGELFF. The CDR3 DNA reads as TGTGCCAGCAGCTTAGGGACAGGGGGCACCGGGGAGCTGTTTTTT.

The gene calls are TRBV28 and TRBJ2-5; tentative D call: TRBD2 (5 bases). The end of the DNA aligns better with TRBJ2-7, so the J call may be wrong. The length of the CDR3 is 13 residues. Germline CDR1 and CDR2: MDHEN and SYDVKM. In DNA form, the CDR3 reads TGTGCCAGCACCACGGACGGGGTCTACGAGCAGTACTTC. This translates into CASTTDGVYEQYF.